One sample yielded the 22 T cell receptor beta chains listed below, sequenced in a study of blood T cell repertoires in COVID-19. Sequencing used immunoSEQ multiplex PCR; TCRdb keeps in-frame clones, though not all of them. This table has fewer than 600,000 clones, roughly 90% appearing once. Specimen: PBMCs or T cells enriched from blood (not recorded which). These receptors were obtained from a woman aged 40 to 50 who had recovered from COVID-19.

The CDR3 DNA reads TGTGCCAGCAGCTTAAAACAGGGGCCCCTCGGCACAGATACGCAGTATTTT. Translated, it gives CASSLKQGPLGTDTQYF. This chain uses TRBV7-6 with TRBJ2-3; the match to TRBD1 covers 7 bases. V lost 2 bases to trimming and J lost 1 base; unmatched junction nucleotides: 9. The CDR3 totals 17 residues. The V gene's germline CDR1 is SGHVS and CDR2 FNYEAQ.

This clone was picked up a small number of times. The rearrangement joins TRBV28 to TRBJ1-5, with 7 bases fitting TRBD1. The CDR3 runs to 15 residues. Trimming at V came to 3 bases and at J to 5 bases, leaving 7 bases not matched to a gene. Germline CDR1 and CDR2: MDHEN and SYDVKM. Written as DNA, the CDR3 is TGTGCCAGCAGTTTCCAGAAGGGGGCTGATCAGCCCCAGCATTTT. Translating it yields CASSFQKGADQPQHF.

For this clone: This same CDR3 is encoded by further DNA sequences in the sample. The gene calls are TRBV7-2 and TRBJ1-1, with 10 bases aligning to TRBD1. V lost 6 bases to trimming and J lost 3 bases; unmatched junction nucleotides: 7. The CDR3 length is 15 residues. In germline, CDR1 is SGHTA, CDR2 FQGNSA. The CDR3 here is CASSPRTGGYTEAFF. The DNA of the CDR3 is TGTGCCAGCAGTCCAAGGACAGGGGGGTACACTGAAGCTTTCTTT.

This chain uses TRBV13 with TRBJ1-1; no clear D. Germline loops: CDR1 PRHDT, CDR2 FYEKMQ (reference sequence). Trimming removed 5 bases at V and 0 bases at J, with 13 bases between. This CDR3 spans 15 amino acids. CDR3: CASSVPTEMNTEAFF. Written as DNA, the CDR3 is TGTGCCAGCAGCGTCCCTACAGAGATGAACACTGAAGCTTTCTTT.

The chain is built from TRBV19 and TRBJ1-1, with 8 bases fitting TRBD1. The CDR3 runs to 14 residues. V dropped 3 bases and J dropped 4; count of bases not matched to a gene: 4. The germline CDR1 and CDR2 sequences are LNHDA and SQIVND (reference sequence). The CDR3 DNA is TGTGCCAGTAGTATCAGAGGACAGGGCACTGAAGCTTTCTTT. Its protein is CASSIRGQGTEAFF.

This clone was seen only once. This specimen includes other DNA sequences encoding the same CDR3. The chain couples TRBV9 to TRBJ1-1; D is perhaps TRBD1 (6 bases). This CDR3 has 14 residues. V lost 4 bases to trimming and J lost 4 bases, with 14 bases between them. CDR1 is SGDLS and CDR2 is YYNGEE in the germline V gene. The CDR3 nucleotides are TGTGCCAGCAGCCCGAGAGGACAGTCCACTGAAGCTTTCTTT. It translates to CASSPRGQSTEAFF. The variable domain in full, with the rest retrieved from reference TRBV9 and TRBJ1-1, is DSGVTQTPKHLITATGQRVTLRCSPRSGDLSVYWYQQSLDQGLQFLIQYYNGEERAKGNILERFSAQQFPDLHSELNLSSLELGDSALYFCASSPRGQSTEAFFGQGTRLTVV.

The J gene is TRBJ2-5, the V gene TRBV9, with a weak D call TRBD2 (5 bases). Germline values: CDR1 SGDLS, CDR2 YYNGEE. This CDR3 contains 14 residues. Trimming pared 4 bases from V and 4 bases from J, leaving 14 bases between. The chain's CDR3 is CASSSTGFRETQYF. The CDR3 region has the DNA TGTGCCAGCAGCTCGACGGGGTTTAGAGAGACCCAGTACTTC. Full variable domain (outside the CDR3, taken from reference TRBV9 and TRBJ2-5): DSGVTQTPKHLITATGQRVTLRCSPRSGDLSVYWYQQSLDQGLQFLIQYYNGEERAKGNILERFSAQQFPDLHSELNLSSLELGDSALYFCASSSTGFRETQYFGPGTRLLVL.

The CDR3 DNA sequence: TGCGCCAGCTCGGGGGTACTCGGAACTAATGAAAAACTGTTTTTT. It is translated as CASSGVLGTNEKLFF. The chain combines TRBV10-2 with TRBJ1-4, with D perhaps matching TRBD1 (5 bases). Germline loops: CDR1 WSHSY, CDR2 SAAADI. V dropped 8 bases and J dropped 1 base, with 14 bases sitting between them. The CDR3 runs to 15 residues.

The gene calls are TRBV11-3 and TRBJ2-2, with 11 bases identical to TRBD2. The length of the CDR3 is 14 residues. Unmatched junction bases numbered 7, after V lost 7 bases and J lost 9 bases. The germline V gene encodes CDR1 SGHNT and CDR2 YENEEA. The DNA for the CDR3 is TGTGCCAGCACTCTAGCGGGGGGCCCCCGGGAGCTGTTTTTT. Protein: CASTLAGGPRELFF.

The rearrangement uses TRBV18 and TRBJ1-5; D may be TRBD1 (6 bases). The CDR3 consists of 17 residues. Trimming took off 2 bases at V and 0 bases at J, with 14 bases between the two ends. Germline assignment: CDR1 KGHSH and CDR2 LQKENI. CDR3 protein: CASSPVNRAFSNQPQHF. The CDR3 DNA follows: TGTGCCAGCTCACCAGTCAACAGGGCCTTTAGCAATCAGCCCCAGCATTTT.

The chain employs TRBV10-3 and TRBJ2-7, with D possibly being TRBD2 (6 bases). This CDR3 contains 12 residues. Germline CDR1 and CDR2: ENHRY and SYGVKD. V was clipped by 10 bases and J by 0 bases, with 10 bases between them. The CDR3: CATEGSSYEQYF. The CDR3 DNA sequence: TGTGCCACGGAGGGGAGCTCCTACGAGCAGTACTTC.

The CDR3 spells CASSPRTEYTIHYGYTF. In DNA, the CDR3 is TGTGCCAGCAGCCCGAGGACAGAATACACCATTCACTATGGCTACACCTTC. The rearrangement uses TRBV7-2 and TRBJ1-2; D is perhaps TRBD1 (6 bases). Germline loops: CDR1 SGHTA, CDR2 FQGNSA. V gave up 5 bases and J gave up 3 bases, with 22 bases separating them. The CDR3 contains 17 residues. The variable domain in full, with the rest retrieved from reference TRBV7-2 and TRBJ1-2, is GAGVSQSPSNKVTEKGKDVELRCDPISGHTALYWYRQSLGQGLEFLIYFQGNSAPDKSGLPSDRFSAERTGGSVSTLTIQRTQQEDSAVYLCASSPRTEYTIHYGYTFGSGTRLTVV.

V and J are TRBV18 and TRBJ2-3; D is undetermined. The CDR3 is made up of 16 amino acids. V lost 3 bases and J lost 1, with 14 bases in between. Per the germline V gene, CDR1 is KGHSH and CDR2 is LQKENI. CDR3 bases: TGTGCCAGCTCACCCTACAGAGAGCAGGGCACAGATACGCAGTATTTT. Protein: CASSPYREQGTDTQYF.

The rearrangement uses TRBV12-3 or TRBV12-4 and TRBJ1-2; TRBD1 might be the D (6 bases). The CDR3 extends over 12 amino acids. V lost 3 bases and J 8 bases, leaving 10 bases between the germline ends. CDR3 region: CASSFDRQGYTF. The CDR3 region has the DNA TGTGCCAGCAGTTTTGACAGGCAAGGCTACACCTTC.

This rearrangement joins TRBV9 to TRBJ2-5, with TRBD2 matching over 15 bases. J lost 5 bases, V lost 2 bases, and 1 base had no gene match. Germline assignment: CDR1 SGDLS and CDR2 YYNGEE. The CDR3 consists of 15 residues. The CDR3 sequence is CASSVGLAGGETQYF. The CDR3, as DNA: TGTGCCAGCAGCGTCGGACTAGCGGGAGGGGAGACCCAGTACTTC.

The chain couples TRBV5-6 to TRBJ2-2, with 9 bases that match TRBD2. The CDR3 runs 16 residues. Germline V CDR1 and CDR2: SGHDT, YYEEEE. Unmatched junction bases numbered 8, after V lost 1 base and J lost 7 bases. CDR3 nucleotide sequence: TGTGCCAGCAGCTTGAGTGCGGGAGGGGTCGGCGGGGAGCTGTTTTTT. It yields the protein CASSLSAGGVGGELFF.

V is TRBV11-2 and J is TRBJ1-2; D may be TRBD1 (6 bases). This CDR3 spans 14 amino acids. With 0 bases removed from V and 7 bases from J, the gap between germline ends came to 12 bases. CDR1 is SGHAT, CDR2 FQNNGV, per germline. CDR3: CASSLEQGRGGYTF. The CDR3 coding sequence is TGTGCCAGCAGCTTAGAGCAGGGGAGGGGTGGCTACACCTTC.

The V gene is TRBV19, the J gene TRBJ1-5; 8 bases agree with TRBD1. Germline V lookup: CDR1 LNHDA, CDR2 SQIVND (reference sequence). CDR3 length: 17 residues. With V trimmed by 7 bases and J by 2 bases, 13 bases remained unmatched. The CDR3 loop is CASTRPDRAYGNQPQHF. DNA of the CDR3: TGTGCCAGTACCAGACCGGACAGGGCTTACGGCAATCAGCCCCAGCATTTT.

The CDR3 reads CASSLDYTYTQETQYF. The CDR3 nucleotides read TGTGCCAGCAGCTTAGATTATACGTACACCCAAGAGACCCAGTACTTC. The V gene is TRBV7-2, the J gene TRBJ2-5; D gene unclear. The CDR3 has 16 amino acids. The germline V gene encodes CDR1 SGHTA and CDR2 FQGNSA. V was pared by 1 base and J by 1 base, with 13 bases between.

This sequence joins TRBV5-1 and TRBJ2-2, with 7 bases identical to TRBD1. Per the germline V gene, CDR1 is SGHRS and CDR2 is YFSETQ. The CDR3 has 14 residues. V was pared by 1 base and J by 6 bases, with 3 bases of the junction left unmatched. CDR3 protein: CASSLTGASGELFF. CDR3 sequence (DNA): TGCGCCAGCAGCTTGACAGGGGCGTCCGGGGAGCTGTTTTTT.

In its sample, this clone was seen once. The chain carries TRBV18 and TRBJ1-1; TRBD1 matches 10 bases. The CDR3 has 14 amino acids. The germline V gene encodes CDR1 KGHSH and CDR2 LQKENI. The ends lost 8 bases at V and 1 base at J; junction bases unmatched: 4. The CDR3 DNA sequence: TGTGCCAGCACTCGGGACAGGGGGAACACTGAAGCTTTCTTT. It translates to CASTRDRGNTEAFF.

The chain links TRBV6-1 to TRBJ1-2; D is ambiguous. The CDR3 loop spans 13 amino acids. Germline CDR1 is MNHNS and CDR2 is SASEGT. Trimming left V 2 bases short and J 8 bases short, with 12 bases between. CDR3 DNA sequence: TGTGCCAGCAGTGAATATAATGGCAGGGGCTACACCTTC. The encoded protein is CASSEYNGRGYTF.